This T cell receptor (beta chain) stems from a study of STAT3 mutations in large granular lymphocyte leukemia. Study-wide background: Among longitudinally sequenced T-LGLL patients, roughly half had canonical activating STAT3 mutations detected.

V lost 4 bases and J 5 bases, leaving 21 bases between the germline ends. In germline, CDR1 is MGHRA, CDR2 YSYEKL. The CDR3 totals 16 residues. TCRbeta libraries averaged roughly 40,000 productive templates per sample. TCRdb's copy holds only in-frame clones and misses some; the assay was immunoSEQ multiplex PCR. This table has tens of thousands of clones, approximately 83% appearing once. Study-wide findings and caveats: Every T-LGLL patient had at least one immunodominant TCRbeta clonotype.

This clone was counted a single time. Its target is not known. The clonotype was recovered from a man aged 60-69 years with T-cell large granular lymphocyte leukemia. Some clones in this sample may be carry-over from other donors' samples. The chain is built from TRBV4-1 and TRBJ2-7; D possibly corresponds to TRBD2 (6 bases). Sequencing was performed on peripheral blood mononuclear cells. This CDR3 is CASSPTPGGVSHEQYF. The CDR3 DNA follows: TGCGCCAGCAGCCCGACGCCCGGGGGAGTAAGCCACGAGCAGTACTTC.